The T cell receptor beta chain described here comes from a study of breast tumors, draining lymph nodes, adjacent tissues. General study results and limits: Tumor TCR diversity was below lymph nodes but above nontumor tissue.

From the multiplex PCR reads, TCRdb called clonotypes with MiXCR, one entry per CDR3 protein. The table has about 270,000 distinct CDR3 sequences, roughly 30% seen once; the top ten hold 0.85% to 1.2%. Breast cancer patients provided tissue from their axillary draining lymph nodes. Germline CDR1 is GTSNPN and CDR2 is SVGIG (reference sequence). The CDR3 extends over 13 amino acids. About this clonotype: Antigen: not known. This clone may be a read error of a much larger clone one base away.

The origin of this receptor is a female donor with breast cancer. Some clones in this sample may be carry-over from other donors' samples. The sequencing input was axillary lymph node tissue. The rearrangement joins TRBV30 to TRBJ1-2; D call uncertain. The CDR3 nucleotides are TGTGCCCGGAGCTCTGGGAAACTTGGAAGCTACACCTTC. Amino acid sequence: CARSSGKLGSYTF.